The present T cell receptor (beta chain) was sequenced within a study of blood T cells in healthy people across ages. About the research overall: Through template switching, about one barcoded beta molecule was captured per two T cells, as measured in model experiments. Study-level results: The unknown donor CMV status may have confounded expanded clonotype changes.

Researchers isolated at least 7 million PBMCs per sample. This CDR3 comprises 15 residues. V shed 8 bases and J shed 2 bases, with 15 bases lying between them. The germline V gene has CDR1 LNHNV and CDR2 YYDKDF (reference sequence). This clonotype was seen a handful of times. Its target is unknown. The second PCR ran roughly 6 to 11 cycles with a sample-barcoded 5' primer and J-beta primers. Each of the cDNA molecules was tagged by a template-switch adaptor with 12 random nucleotides. TCRdb re-called the 5' RACE reads through MiXCR, storing one row per CDR3 protein. The sample has hundreds of thousands of distinct CDR3 sequences, around 42% seen once; the top ten hold about a fifth.

Sequenced material: blood. The rearrangement links TRBV15 to TRBJ1-4; the D gene is possibly TRBD1 (6 bases). This TCR came from a man aged 55 to 70 in good health. CDR3 sequence reads: CATAYNRVTNEKLFF. The CDR3 nucleotides read TGTGCCACCGCCTACAACAGGGTGACTAATGAAAAACTGTTTTTT.